The clone carrying this T cell receptor beta chain was picked up a small number of times. TCRdb re-called the 5' RACE reads with MiXCR, one entry per CDR3 protein. The sample yields 540,000 or so distinct CDR3 sequences, just over 20% seen once. This specimen comes from a study of T-cell memory formation after mild COVID-19. On the study more broadly: TCR clustering was largely donor specific.

Sequences were obtained from PBMCs or a T cell subset sorted from them (not recorded which). The origin of this receptor is an adult woman who had mild COVID-19 (a few samples of this study predate the infection). Cell type and time point are not known.

CDR3 protein: CARQSYSNQPQHF. CDR3 nucleotide sequence: TGTGCCAGACAGTCATATAGCAATCAGCCCCAGCATTTT. V is TRBV24-1 and J is TRBJ1-5; possible D gene TRBD1, 5 bases. Germline V gene lookup returns CDR1 KGHDR and CDR2 SFDVKD. V dropped 11 bases and J dropped 0 bases, with 10 bases sitting between them. The CDR3 runs 13 residues.